These T cell receptor beta chains were read from a single sample in a study of blood T cell repertoires in COVID-19. Measured with immunoSEQ multiplex PCR; TCRdb has only the in-frame clones, and not every one. The sample has about 160,000 clones; around 90% are singletons. The material sequenced was peripheral blood. These receptors were obtained from a woman aged 55-75 years who had recovered from COVID-19. CDR3s include the opening cysteine and the closing phenylalanine or tryptophan. Fields, in order: clone size, D gene, J gene, V gene, CDR3 protein, CDR3 DNA. D genes are given only for firm matches. Rows may omit the clone size; those that give it use once, few, many or a size class.

clone size: NA; D gene: NA; J gene: TRBJ1-5; V gene: TRBV5-1; CDR3 protein: CASSLDGTFSNQPQHF; CDR3 DNA: TGCGCCAGCAGCTTGGATGGGACATTTAGCAATCAGCCCCAGCATTTT
clone size: NA; D gene: TRBD2; J gene: TRBJ2-3; V gene: TRBV12-5; CDR3 protein: CASASGTSGGVGTDTQYF; CDR3 DNA: TGTGCTAGTGCTTCCGGGACTAGCGGGGGGGTCGGCACAGATACGCAGTATTTT
clone size: NA; D gene: TRBD2; J gene: TRBJ2-1; V gene: TRBV27; CDR3 protein: CASSSSSGGVNEQFF; CDR3 DNA: TGTGCCAGCAGTTCCTCTAGCGGGGGGGTCAATGAGCAGTTCTTC
clone size: NA; D gene: TRBD1; J gene: TRBJ2-2; V gene: TRBV10-3; CDR3 protein: CAIRTGRTGELFF; CDR3 DNA: TGTGCCATCAGGACAGGGCGCACCGGGGAGCTGTTTTTT
clone size: NA; D gene: TRBD1; J gene: TRBJ2-7; V gene: TRBV29-1; CDR3 protein: CSVRPDRVGEQYF; CDR3 DNA: TGCAGCGTTCGCCCGGACAGGGTCGGCGAGCAGTACTTC
clone size: NA; D gene: NA; J gene: TRBJ1-1; V gene: TRBV4-1; CDR3 protein: CASSQGRAQRNTEAFF; CDR3 DNA: TGCGCCAGCAGCCAAGGGAGGGCACAGAGGAACACTGAAGCTTTCTTT
clone size: NA; D gene: TRBD1; J gene: TRBJ1-4; V gene: TRBV12-3/TRBV12-4; CDR3 protein: CASSLTGGKLFF; CDR3 DNA: TGTGCCAGCAGTTTAACAGGGGGAAAACTGTTTTTT
clone size: NA; D gene: NA; J gene: TRBJ2-1; V gene: TRBV6-5; CDR3 protein: CASRGALRGDEQFF; CDR3 DNA: TGTGCCAGCAGGGGGGCCCTCAGGGGGGATGAGCAGTTCTTC
clone size: NA; D gene: TRBD1; J gene: TRBJ1-5; V gene: TRBV19; CDR3 protein: CASNRGSNQPQHF; CDR3 DNA: TGTGCCAGCAACAGGGGAAGCAATCAGCCCCAGCATTTT
clone size: NA; D gene: TRBD1; J gene: TRBJ2-5; V gene: TRBV10-2; CDR3 protein: CASSEVDRRSETQYF; CDR3 DNA: TGCGCCAGCAGTGAGGTGGACAGGAGGTCAGAGACCCAGTACTTC
clone size: NA; D gene: TRBD1; J gene: TRBJ2-5; V gene: TRBV6-1; CDR3 protein: CASSVSPGQGTKTQYF; CDR3 DNA: TGTGCCAGCAGTGTTAGTCCGGGACAGGGCACAAAGACCCAGTACTTC
clone size: NA; D gene: NA; J gene: TRBJ1-6; V gene: TRBV10-1; CDR3 protein: CASSENRPNSPLHF; CDR3 DNA: TGCGCCAGCAGTGAGAACAGGCCCAATTCACCCCTCCACTTT
clone size: NA; D gene: TRBD1; J gene: TRBJ1-2; V gene: TRBV7-9; CDR3 protein: CASSLDAGTGERHGYTF; CDR3 DNA: TGTGCCAGCAGCTTAGACGCGGGGACAGGGGAAAGGCATGGCTACACCTTC
clone size: NA; D gene: TRBD1; J gene: TRBJ1-5; V gene: TRBV4-1; CDR3 protein: CASSQSGTGVLADRRSNQPQHF; CDR3 DNA: TGCGCCAGCAGCCAGTCCGGGACAGGGGTTCTCGCAGATCGGAGGAGCAATCAGCCCCAGCATTTT
clone size: NA; D gene: TRBD1; J gene: TRBJ1-1; V gene: TRBV9; CDR3 protein: CASSVEGGGTEAFF; CDR3 DNA: TGTGCCAGCAGCGTAGAAGGGGGCGGCACTGAAGCTTTCTTT
clone size: NA; D gene: NA; J gene: TRBJ2-1; V gene: TRBV2; CDR3 protein: CAVKREVENEQFF; CDR3 DNA: TGTGCCGTCAAGCGCGAGGTGGAAAATGAGCAGTTCTTC
clone size: NA; D gene: NA; J gene: TRBJ2-2; V gene: TRBV12-5; CDR3 protein: CASGLVQGNRVTTGELFF; CDR3 DNA: TGTGCTAGTGGTTTGGTACAAGGTAACAGGGTGACCACCGGGGAGCTGTTTTTT
clone size: NA; D gene: TRBD2; J gene: TRBJ2-7; V gene: TRBV9; CDR3 protein: CASSVGSGVPYEQYF; CDR3 DNA: TGTGCCAGCAGCGTAGGGAGCGGGGTCCCCTACGAGCAGTACTTC
clone size: NA; D gene: NA; J gene: TRBJ1-2; V gene: TRBV19; CDR3 protein: CASSMVPEYGYTF; CDR3 DNA: TGTGCCAGTAGTATGGTCCCGGAGTATGGCTACACCTTC
clone size: NA; D gene: TRBD1; J gene: TRBJ1-5; V gene: TRBV19; CDR3 protein: CASSIFLGQGNQPQHF; CDR3 DNA: TGTGCCAGTAGTATATTTCTGGGACAGGGGAATCAGCCCCAGCATTTT
clone size: NA; D gene: NA; J gene: TRBJ2-1; V gene: TRBV1; CDR3 protein: CTSSLQTSGTAPYNEQFF; CDR3 DNA: TGCACCAGCAGCCTCCAGACTAGCGGGACGGCCCCCTACAATGAGCAGTTCTTC
clone size: NA; D gene: NA; J gene: TRBJ2-5; V gene: TRBV10-2; CDR3 protein: CASSHNGYQETQYF; CDR3 DNA: TGCGCCAGCAGTCACAATGGCTACCAAGAGACCCAGTACTTC
clone size: NA; D gene: TRBD1; J gene: TRBJ2-5; V gene: TRBV5-1; CDR3 protein: CASSQGQGYQETQYF; CDR3 DNA: TGCGCCAGCAGCCAGGGACAGGGGTACCAAGAGACCCAGTACTTC
clone size: NA; D gene: NA; J gene: TRBJ1-2; V gene: TRBV18; CDR3 protein: CASSSGLYGYTF; CDR3 DNA: TGTGCCAGCTCATCTGGTCTATATGGCTACACCTTC
clone size: NA; D gene: NA; J gene: TRBJ1-5; V gene: TRBV5-4; CDR3 protein: CASSLAGGGQPQHF; CDR3 DNA: TGTGCCAGCAGCTTGGCGGGGGGTGGTCAGCCCCAGCATTTT
clone size: NA; D gene: TRBD1; J gene: TRBJ1-2; V gene: TRBV24-1; CDR3 protein: CATSDPDREAGYTF; CDR3 DNA: TGTGCCACCAGTGATCCGGACAGGGAGGCTGGCTACACCTTC
clone size: NA; D gene: NA; J gene: TRBJ1-2; V gene: TRBV4-3; CDR3 protein: CASSQEGAAGGYGYTF; CDR3 DNA: TGCGCCAGCAGCCAAGAAGGGGCTGCGGGGGGCTATGGCTACACCTTC
clone size: once; D gene: NA; J gene: TRBJ1-2; V gene: TRBV28; CDR3 protein: CASSLTEGGYGYTF; CDR3 DNA: TGTGCCAGCAGCCTTACCGAAGGGGGATATGGCTACACCTTC
clone size: once; D gene: TRBD1; J gene: TRBJ2-1; V gene: TRBV7-8; CDR3 protein: CASSSGQINEQFF; CDR3 DNA: TGTGCCAGCAGCTCGGGACAGATCAATGAGCAGTTCTTC
clone size: once; D gene: TRBD1; J gene: TRBJ2-7; V gene: TRBV28; CDR3 protein: CASSSGQGYEQYF; CDR3 DNA: TGTGCCAGCAGTTCCGGACAGGGCTACGAGCAGTACTTC
clone size: NA; D gene: TRBD1; J gene: TRBJ2-7; V gene: TRBV4-3; CDR3 protein: CASSQDYGTGGHEQYF; CDR3 DNA: TGCGCCAGCAGCCAAGATTATGGGACAGGGGGCCACGAGCAGTACTTC